The present T cell receptor beta chain was sequenced within a study of blood T cell repertoires in COVID-19. Study-wide background: Both acute and convalescent COVID-19 samples were obtained from the United States, Italy and Spain. Sources were T cells, B-cell-depleted T cells, or PBMCs; the material itself was cDNA or gDNA.

V was pared by 2 bases and J by 6 bases, with 5 bases of the junction left unmatched. This CDR3 has 15 amino acids. CDR1 and CDR2 from the germline V gene are SEHNR and FQNEAQ (reference sequence). Recruited during active infection, patients (from Seattle) were subsequently followed longitudinally. Original methodology: Using reference gene primer amplification, nucleated cell counts were estimated. The method was immunoSEQ multiplex PCR; TCRdb's version includes in-frame clones alone and lacks a portion of them. D and trimming come from the DNA, and the V and J calls and clone size come from that table. The sample has approximately 120,000 clones, 92% seen once.

J is TRBJ1-4 and V is TRBV7-9; 8 bases map to TRBD1. Sequenced input: peripheral blood. This receptor was obtained from a man aged 45-65 years with COVID-19, enrolled during active disease. The CDR3 DNA follows: TGTGCCAGCAGCTTAACCACAGGGGGGGATGAAAAACTGTTTTTT. This codes for CASSLTTGGDEKLFF. Filled out from reference TRBV7-9 and TRBJ1-4, the complete variable domain reads DTGVSQNPRHKITKRGQNVTFRCDPISEHNRLYWYRQTLGQGPEFLTYFQNEAQLEKSRLLSDRFSAERPKGSFSTLEIQRTEQGDSAMYLCASSLTTGGDEKLFFGSGTQLSVL.